The sequence of this T cell receptor (beta chain) was determined in a study of blood T cell repertoires in COVID-19. Across the whole study: Italy, Spain and the United States were the sources of the convalescent and acute COVID-19 samples. Sources were T cells, B-cell-depleted T cells, or PBMCs; the material itself was cDNA or gDNA.

Per the original data handling: Cell counts per sample came from amplifying reference gene primers. Produced via immunoSEQ multiplex PCR; TCRdb's table is partial and in-frame only. Clonal size and the V and J genes are those of that table, whereas D and trimming came from the DNA. Of roughly 120,000 clones listed, about 85% are singletons. Germline-derived CDR1 and CDR2 are MNHEY and SMNVEV (reference sequence). This CDR3 has 15 residues. V lost 3 bases, J lost 7 bases, and 15 bases lay in between. V usage is TRBV27 and J usage is TRBJ2-2; D possibly corresponds to TRBD2 (6 bases). The specimen was peripheral blood. The sequence came from a human donor in a cohort sampled during active COVID-19. The CDR3 here is CASSLLRGGGGELFF. In DNA form, the CDR3 reads TGTGCCAGCAGTTTGTTACGGGGAGGCGGCGGGGAGCTGTTTTTT.